This T cell receptor beta chain was documented in a study of OX40 agonist ivuxolimab in advanced cancers. V lost 5 bases, J lost 7 bases, and 14 bases lay in between. Germline loops: CDR1 SGHVS, CDR2 FQNEAQ. This CDR3 region has 13 residues. Some clones are missing from TCRdb's copy, which holds only in-frame ones; the method was immunoSEQ multiplex PCR. The sample yields around 40,000 clones, about 80% seen once. Sequencing was performed on CD4+ or CD8+ T cells sorted from blood, taken in a trial of the OX40 agonist ivuxolimab. The sequence derives from an adult with an advanced solid tumor such as melanoma, head and neck, liver or kidney cancer. This chain uses TRBV7-8 with TRBJ1-2; D gene ambiguous. For the CDR3, the DNA is TGTGCCAGCAGCCCTCTGCAAATAACTGGCTACACCTTC. Amino acids: CASSPLQITGYTF.